The rows below give T cell receptor beta chains drawn from one sample of a study of T cell changes during pregnancy in multiple sclerosis. Data came from immunoSEQ multiplex PCR; TCRdb stores just in-frame clones and leaves some out. The sample lists 60,000 to 70,000 clones, more than 85% occurring once. The sample here was peripheral blood, taken in the second trimester of pregnancy. Source of these receptors: a female donor with multiple sclerosis, enrolled in a pregnancy study. CDR3s include the opening cysteine and the closing phenylalanine or tryptophan. A D gene is named only where the DNA matches it firmly. The size field is filled for only some rows; it gives once, few, many or a size class.

NA,TRBV7-3,NA,TRBJ2-2,TGTGCCAGCAGCTCCCCTGGGGGGACCGGGGAGCTGTTTTTT,CASSSPGGTGELFF
TRBD1,TRBV4-3,NA,TRBJ1-2,TGCGCCAGCAGCCAAGCCTCCTCGGGACAGAACTATGGCTACACCTTC,CASSQASSGQNYGYTF
NA,TRBV6-1,NA,TRBJ1-4,TGTGCCAGCAGTGAAGGGCAGGCTAATGAAAAACTGTTTTTT,CASSEGQANEKLFF
TRBD1,TRBV5-6,NA,TRBJ2-7,TGTGCCAGCAGCTTGGCGGTTGGACAGGGGGGATACGAGCAGTACTTC,CASSLAVGQGGYEQYF
TRBD2,TRBV4-2,NA,TRBJ2-1,TGTGCCAGCAGCCCCCTGGGGACTAGCGACCTTTTGGAGCAGTTCTTC,CASSPLGTSDLLEQFF
NA,TRBV25-1,NA,TRBJ2-2,TGTGCCAGCAGTGAAACGGGGGGCGCGTCCGGGGAGCTGTTTTTT,CASSETGGASGELFF
NA,TRBV7-7,NA,TRBJ2-7,TGTGCCAGCAGCTTGGGCCCTCAACACTACGAGCAGTACTTC,CASSLGPQHYEQYF
TRBD2,TRBV4-3,NA,TRBJ2-1,TGCGCCAGCAGCGTTGAGCGGGGCAATGAGCAGTTCTTC,CASSVERGNEQFF
TRBD2,TRBV5-5,NA,TRBJ2-3,TGTGCCAGCAGTCGAATTAGCGGGTACAGCACAGATACGCAGTATTTT,CASSRISGYSTDTQYF
NA,TRBV4-2,NA,TRBJ1-4,TGTGCCAGCAGCCCCCGGGAGGGGGTTTTTGAAAAACTGTTTTTT,CASSPREGVFEKLFF
TRBD1,TRBV6-1,NA,TRBJ2-7,TGTGCCAGCATCCTAGGGGACAGGGGAGGTTACGAGCAGTACTTC,CASILGDRGGYEQYF
NA,TRBV6-1,few,TRBJ2-6,TGTGCCAGCAGTGCTCGACCGACATCTGGGGCCAACGTCCTGACTTTC,CASSARPTSGANVLTF
NA,TRBV7-6,NA,TRBJ2-5,TGTGCCAGCAGCTTGGCGGGGTATACGGAGACCCAGTACTTC,CASSLAGYTETQYF
TRBD1,TRBV10-1,NA,TRBJ2-7,TGCGCCACCGGCCCGGGACAGGGCCTGGGTGAGCAGTACTTC,CATGPGQGLGEQYF
NA,TRBV11-2,NA,TRBJ1-2,TGTGCCAGCAGCTCCCTCCTCGACAGTTACTATGGCTACACCTTC,CASSSLLDSYYGYTF
TRBD1,TRBV5-1,NA,TRBJ1-5,TGCGCCAGCAGCTTAGGACAGGGCGGGCAGCCCCAGCATTTT,CASSLGQGGQPQHF
TRBD1,TRBV5-4,NA,TRBJ2-1,TGTGCCAGCAGCTCGACAGGGATGAGCGAGCAGTTCTTC,CASSSTGMSEQFF
NA,TRBV9,once,TRBJ1-6,TGTGCCAGCAGCGTCGCGGGGAAAAATTCACCCCTCCACTTT,CASSVAGKNSPLHF
TRBD1,TRBV10-1,NA,TRBJ1-6,TGCGCCAGCAGGGGTTTGACAGGGACTAATTCACCCCTCCACTTT,CASRGLTGTNSPLHF
NA,TRBV27,NA,TRBJ2-6,TGTGCCAGCAGCTCAGTACACTCTGGGGCCAACGTCCTGACTTTC,CASSSVHSGANVLTF
NA,TRBV2,NA,TRBJ2-5,TGTGCCAGCAGTTTTACTAGCCAAGAGACCCAGTACTTC,CASSFTSQETQYF
NA,TRBV10-3,once,TRBJ2-7,TGTGCCATCGGGCCAGCACCTGCCTACGAGCAGTACTTC,CAIGPAPAYEQYF
NA,TRBV7-9,NA,TRBJ2-7,TGTGCCAGCAGCCTCGAGTCGGGACTGGCTCACGAGCAGTACTTC,CASSLESGLAHEQYF
TRBD1,TRBV5-1,NA,TRBJ1-2,TGCGCCAGCAGCTTGGATCGGACAGGGGCCCACTGGGGCTACACCTTC,CASSLDRTGAHWGYTF
TRBD2,TRBV7-2,NA,TRBJ2-5,TGTGCCAGCAGCCCCGTAGCGGGAGCTGGAGAGACCCAGTACTTC,CASSPVAGAGETQYF
NA,TRBV14,NA,TRBJ1-2,TGTGCCAGCAGCCCTTTCGGGGATCCGGCCGGCTACACCTTC,CASSPFGDPAGYTF
NA,TRBV7-3,NA,TRBJ1-5,TGTGCCAGCAGCTTAACGCGGGATCAGCCCCAGCATTTT,CASSLTRDQPQHF
NA,TRBV5-1,NA,TRBJ1-5,TGCGCCAGCAGCCCTACCTCACGACAGGATAGCAATCAGCCCCAGCATTTT,CASSPTSRQDSNQPQHF
NA,TRBV27,NA,TRBJ1-1,TGTGCCAGCAGTAGCAGGGTTTTGGACACTGAAGCTTTCTTT,CASSSRVLDTEAFF
NA,TRBV30,few,TRBJ1-2,TGTGCCTGGAGTGCTAAAACCAATCCTGACTATGGCTACACCTTC,CAWSAKTNPDYGYTF